A selection of T cell receptor beta chains follows, all from one sample in a study of cytomegalovirus exposure and HLA in healthy donors. Libraries were prepared by immunoSEQ multiplex PCR; TCRdb keeps only in-frame clonotypes and omits some of them. The sample yields more than 80,000 clones, roughly four fifths seen once. What was sequenced was PBMCs. Receptors originate from a female donor in good health and CMV-seropositive. Both conserved end residues are part of each CDR3. Each record gives: V gene, clone size, J gene, CDR3 protein. Only part of the rows carry a size: once, few, many, or a class if the clone is expanded.

TRBV27	-	TRBJ1-6	CASYYRWDRANSPLHF
TRBV27	-	TRBJ1-2	CASRPTDRYYGYTF
TRBV5-1	-	TRBJ2-3	CASSAGLGTDTQYF
TRBV28	-	TRBJ1-1	CASSLYGENTEAFF
TRBV6-5	few	TRBJ2-1	CASGRLERELDEQFF
TRBV5-1	-	TRBJ2-5	CASTLDPGQGNKWYF
TRBV4-1	few	TRBJ2-1	CASSQEATSGVVEQFF
TRBV11-2	-	TRBJ2-7	CASSLGVSSGHEQYF
TRBV4-2	-	TRBJ1-1	CASSQAPGTEAFF
TRBV12-1	-	TRBJ2-7	CASSQKQGVHEQYF
TRBV13	-	TRBJ1-1	CASSFLDRLNTEAFF
TRBV27	-	TRBJ1-5	CASTEGFGQPQHF
TRBV7-9	-	TRBJ2-1	CASSSAGAYNEQFF
TRBV15	-	TRBJ1-1	CATSRDWGGNTEAFF
TRBV5-1	-	TRBJ1-1	CASTLEGEMNTEAFF
TRBV7-2	-	TRBJ2-7	CASRLGAGGGIYEQYF
TRBV28	-	TRBJ2-5	CASSLYAETQYF
TRBV7-6	-	TRBJ2-5	CASSFPRGPLGYGETQYF
TRBV10-3	-	TRBJ2-1	CAIRPGLAGGPSYNEQFF
TRBV21-1	-	TRBJ1-5	CASSGQSNQPQHF
TRBV5-1	-	TRBJ1-5	CASSLAGQVNQPQHF
TRBV4-1	-	TRBJ1-2	CASSPAGGDLGYTF
TRBV27	-	TRBJ2-1	CASALRDWDEQFF
TRBV19	once	TRBJ2-2	CASSITSSGELFF
TRBV13	-	TRBJ2-3	CASSLPLAGGPPLTQYF
TRBV5-4	-	TRBJ1-2	CASSLTRQGSYGYTF
TRBV7-2	-	TRBJ1-1	CASSLAPFEAFF